The present entry profiles one T cell receptor (beta chain) with its context. Its antigen remains unidentified. Both 60 Vbeta primers and 13 Jbeta primers went into the PCR. Sequenced by immunoSEQ multiplex PCR; TCRdb stores in-frame clones only, minus some. The table for this sample gives roughly 190,000 clones. Germline V lookup: CDR1 LGHNA, CDR2 YSLEER. This CDR3 contains 16 residues. The trim removed 0 bases at V and 0 bases at J, leaving 1 base unmatched. The sample belongs to a study of cytomegalovirus exposure and HLA in healthy donors. Study-level results: Serostatus for CMV was the only available immune exposure information. Based on reports, TCR beta sequences accurately predicted HLA-A and HLA-B alleles for most subjects.

J is TRBJ1-4 and V is TRBV4-3; 7 bases fit TRBD1. The receptor was derived from a man under 40 in good health and CMV-seronegative. Material: PBMCs. The chain's CDR3 is CASSQDRGATNEKLFF. In DNA, the CDR3 is TGCGCCAGCAGCCAAGACAGGGGGGCAACTAATGAAAAACTGTTTTTT.